The clone carrying this T cell receptor beta chain has at least ten counts. Its antigen is unknown. The read ends 3 residues early relative to the CDR3; the germline J gene fills the gap. Profiled with immunoSEQ multiplex PCR; TCRdb holds only in-frame clones, not every one. The sample presents about 39,000 clones, none singletons. This entry belongs to a study of T cell clonality in common variable immunodeficiency. General study points: Links between repertoire features and CVID complications were heterogeneity-limited. Common variable immunodeficiency TCR beta sequences reportedly had fewer deletions and N-nucleotide insertions. Fewer TCRbeta clones were shared among CVID subjects than controls.

Between the trimmed V and J ends, which lost 1 base and 6 bases, there was a span of 9 bases. This CDR3 spans 14 amino acids. Germline assignment: CDR1 LNHDA and CDR2 SQIVND (reference sequence). The gene calls are TRBV19 and TRBJ2-2, with D perhaps TRBD1 (6 bases). The TCR originated in a person between 18 and 70 years old in good health. Sequenced material: peripheral blood mononuclear cells. This CDR3 is CASSIGDIPGELFF. The CDR3 bases that were read are TGTGCCAGTAGTATAGGGGACATCCCCGGGGAG.